These 9 T cell receptor beta chains were all obtained from the same sample, sequenced in a study of CD8+ T cells in alopecia areata. It was cDNA, reverse transcribed from extracted RNA, that served as the sequencing template. Assay used: immunoSEQ multiplex PCR; TCRdb lists only in-frame clones, some missing. The data hold fewer than 200,000 clones, with roughly 63% observed a single time. The treatment here: oral pan-JAK inhibitor, 5-10 mg twice daily. The input for sequencing was CD4+ T cells sorted from blood, taken between weeks 55 and 65, from a patient treated with tofacitinib. All receptors come from a human donor with alopecia areata.

The chain combines TRBV6-1 with TRBJ2-1; 7 nucleotides agree with TRBD1. The CDR3 is made up of 15 amino acids. V trimming: 2 bases; J trimming: 4 bases; junction bases outside the gene matches: 5. The V gene's germline CDR1 is MNHNS and CDR2 SASEGT. CDR3 region: CASSEIGTEYNEQFF. The CDR3 DNA follows: TGTGCCAGCAGTGAAATAGGGACAGAATACAATGAGCAGTTCTTC.

The rearrangement uses TRBV29-1 and TRBJ2-5, with 7 bases aligning to TRBD1. With V trimmed by 0 bases and J by 0 bases, 10 bases remained unmatched. The CDR3 is 17 amino acids. CDR1 is SQVTM, CDR2 ANQGSEA, per germline. CDR3 bases: TGCAGCGTTGAAGATCACGTAGGGGGCTTATACCAAGAGACCCAGTACTTC. Translating gives CSVEDHVGGLYQETQYF.

Note on this clone: The same CDR3 is also encoded by other DNA sequences in this sample. This sequence joins TRBV29-1 and TRBJ2-2; D uncertain. The V end lost 3 bases, the J end lost 2 bases, and 7 bases lay between the germline ends. Germline lookup yields CDR1 SQVTM and CDR2 ANQGSEA. The CDR3 runs to 13 residues. CDR3 DNA: TGCAGCGTTGAGAGGCCAAACACCGGGGAGCTGTTTTTT. Amino acids: CSVERPNTGELFF.

The chain couples TRBV19 to TRBJ2-7; D call uncertain. Germline V CDR1 and CDR2: LNHDA, SQIVND (reference sequence). V lost 7 bases and J lost 0, with 13 bases in between. The CDR3 is made up of 14 amino acids. The CDR3 is CASKVFTRSYEQYF. The CDR3 bases are TGTGCCAGTAAAGTTTTTACGCGCTCCTACGAGCAGTACTTC.

The V and J genes are TRBV25-1 and TRBJ2-7; TRBD1 is a possible D gene (5 bases). The CDR3 is 12 residues long. With 7 bases removed from V and 3 bases from J, the gap between germline ends came to 10 bases. Germline V gene lookup returns CDR1 MGHDK and CDR2 SYGVNS. The CDR3 nucleotides are TGTGCCAGCATCAACAGGAACTACGAGCAGTACTTC. Its protein product is CASINRNYEQYF.

This CDR3 reads CASRSDDYGYTF. DNA for the CDR3: TGCGCCAGCAGGTCAGACGACTATGGCTACACCTTC. The chain is built from TRBV5-1 and TRBJ1-2; unclear D gene. V lost 5 bases to trimming and J lost 3 bases, with 8 bases between them. The CDR3 has 12 residues. Germline CDR1 is SGHRS and CDR2 is YFSETQ.

This clone has only a few counts. The chain is built from TRBV7-2 and TRBJ2-2; D might be TRBD1 (6 bases). The CDR3 has 15 amino acids. The V end lost 5 bases, the J end lost 5 bases, and 15 bases lay between the germline ends. CDR1 and CDR2 from the germline V gene are SGHTA and FQGNSA. CDR3 DNA sequence: TGTGCCAGCAGCCCACGACAGGAAGGAACCGGGGAGCTGTTTTTT. As protein: CASSPRQEGTGELFF.

Only one count was recorded for this clone. This sequence joins TRBV4-1 and TRBJ1-2; D uncertain. Per germline, CDR1 MGHRA and CDR2 YSYEKL. The CDR3 covers 14 residues. V lost 2 bases and J 5 bases, leaving 12 bases between the germline ends. In DNA, the CDR3 is TGCGCCAGCAGCCAATCCCCCTCACGGTATGGCTACACCTTC. Its translation: CASSQSPSRYGYTF.

The chain combines TRBV29-1 with TRBJ2-2; D not certain. The length of the CDR3 is 14 residues. Germline V gene lookup returns CDR1 SQVTM and CDR2 ANQGSEA. DNA for the CDR3: TGCAGTGCCCAAGGGCCTAGAAACACCGGGGAGCTGTTTTTT. Its protein product is CSAQGPRNTGELFF.